The T cell receptor beta chain under discussion was sequenced for a study of beta chain features in type 1 diabetes. Overall study results and limits: The study found moderately but significantly shorter TCRB CDR3s in all four CD4+ subsets of Type 1 diabetes patients. Sequencing the cDNA could make cells with high TCR expression show up more than they should.

There are 16 residues in the CDR3. V shed 5 bases, J shed 5 bases, and the junction held 14 bases outside the gene matches. Germline values: CDR1 MNHNY, CDR2 SVGAGI (reference sequence). Notes on this clone: What it recognizes is unknown.

Of the isolated RNA, all was reverse transcribed, and so the sequenced material was expressed TCRB transcripts. Clones were read by immunoSEQ multiplex PCR, and TCRdb kept only the in-frame ones, dropping some. The data contain about 47,000 clones, around 45% of them seen just once; the ten biggest clones take up about 0.13%. Sequencing was performed on stem cell memory CD4+ T cells from blood. The sequence was obtained from a man aged 25 to 45 with type 1 diabetes. This chain joins TRBV6-6 and TRBJ1-2, with 7 bases lining up with TRBD1. In DNA, the CDR3 is TGTGCCAGCAGTACCCCCACAACAGGGGCGGGATATGGCTACACCTTC. Translating gives CASSTPTTGAGYGYTF.